A selection of T cell receptor beta chains follows, all from one sample in a study of blood T cell repertoires in COVID-19. TCRdb's copy holds only in-frame clones and misses some; the assay was immunoSEQ multiplex PCR. The profile shows 100,000 to 150,000 clones, approximately 83% of them singletons. The sample taken for sequencing was peripheral blood. These receptors originate from a woman aged 80 or over with acute or convalescent COVID-19. The CDR3 runs from the conserved cysteine through the conserved F or W.

>TRBJ2-7|TRBV13
CASSLVSSGYEQYF
>TRBJ2-2|TRBV11-3
CASSLEGYTGELFF
>TRBJ2-1|TRBV2
CASSAETGEGQFF
>TRBJ1-2|TRBV19
CASSNRVGSSGYTF
>TRBJ1-2|TRBV7-3
CASSLDRGRDGYTF
>TRBJ2-2|TRBV5-1
CASSLGRRVGNTGELFF
>TRBJ1-4|TRBV7-2
CASSLVAVNKRKLFF
>TRBJ2-7|TRBV5-4
CASSLDVEFYEQYF
>TRBJ2-3|TRBV7-8
CASSLLPGFDTQYF
>TRBJ1-1|TRBV9
CASSGGVSGRSTEAFF
>TRBJ1-2|TRBV5-4
CASSPTGGQVPNYGYTF
>TRBJ1-3|TRBV14
CASSPGGNTIYF
>TRBJ2-2|TRBV12-3/TRBV12-4
CASRATNTGELFF
>TRBJ1-6|TRBV6-5
CASSYTGDSPLHF
>TRBJ2-1|TRBV10-3
CAIQTSIGNEQFF
>TRBJ1-2|TRBV7-9
CASSSYPSANYGYTF
>TRBJ2-2|TRBV6-1
CASSAGLAGLSGELFF
>TRBJ2-2|TRBV18
CASSKGPTNTGELFF
>TRBJ2-2|TRBV5-1
CASSQGQANTGELFF
>TRBJ1-2|TRBV5-8
CASSRGVGPGYTF
>TRBJ2-1|TRBV5-5
CASSYAAGTVNYNEQFF
>TRBJ1-2|TRBV5-6
CASSLMRTPSWSYGYTF
>TRBJ1-2|TRBV5-4
CASSKTGTNYGYTF
>TRBJ2-1|TRBV9
CASSVATQVISNEQFF